This TCR beta chain was identified during a study of blood T cell repertoires in COVID-19 (dated by TCRdb to between 2020 and 2021). With respect to the entire study: Samples covering the acute and convalescent phases of COVID-19 were provided by collaborators in the United States, Italy and Spain. Where available, HLA class I and class II types were obtained from metadata supplied by the sample provider rather than from assay-based typing. The prospective study material was composed of cDNA or gDNA derived from T cells, B-cell-depleted T cells, or PBMCs. The samples were drawn from two sources: the first 160 participants of the ongoing ImmuneRACE study, and fewer than 1,500 subjects contributed by 6 global collaborators. The dataset comprised deeply sampled blood TCRbeta repertoires from subjects exposed to, actively infected with, or recovered from COVID-19. Nearly every sample came with metadata listing a de-identified subject ID, COVID-19 status, age in years and sex. The repertoires were released in a freely available public database meant as a resource for research on the immune response to SARS-CoV-2.

Deletion took 8 bases off V and 1 base off J, with a span of 9 bases between the germline ends. As encoded in the germline V gene, CDR1 is ENHRY while CDR2 is SYGVKD. The CDR3, from cysteine to phenylalanine, totals 13 residues. Solely the CDR3 DNA is kept, with 39 bases framed from the first base. Collaborating institutions collected whole blood in K2EDTA tubes following their own protocols. Collaborator samples were shipped for TCRbeta analysis as frozen whole blood, isolated PBMCs, or DNA extracted from either sample type. As concerns this clone: Its antigen is not yet known. One base away there is no much larger clone; base qualities are not given.

TCRbeta CDR3 regions were amplified from genomic DNA using the immunoSEQ Assay, a bias-controlled multiplex PCR. On the authors' methods: Nucleated cell counts per sample were estimated from amplification of reference gene primers within the assay. To quantify the absolute abundance of each unique TCRbeta CDR3 rearrangement, sequence reads were collapsed and filtered. For each sample, productive Simpson clonality was calculated by taking the square root of Simpson's diversity index across productive rearrangements. TCRdb holds this immuneACCESS table with in-frame rearrangements only. Some clones are missing; in checked studies, unresolved V genes explain under half, and the rest has no known cause. The DNA was the basis for D and trimming; V, J and clone size are from that table. The sample table holds 24,000 or so clones, of which 87% were seen once. Jointly, the top ten make up 13% of the sample.

Points the paper makes about the study in general: The quantity of clinical and demographic metadata differed by source and by participant and was supplied without curation.

The receptor's source is a human donor in a cohort sampled during active COVID-19. The donor label of this sample is uncertain. The sequenced material came from peripheral blood. The chain is made from TRBV10-3 and TRBJ2-4; TRBD1 might be the D gene, on 5 matching bases. CDR3 protein: CAIATGAKNIQYF. The nucleotides read TGTGCCATCGCAACAGGCGCCAAAAACATTCAGTACTTC.